These 22 T cell receptor beta chains were all obtained from the same sample, sequenced in a study of post-analysis software for immune sequencing data. Study results and limitations: The five TRBV segments detected at higher frequency in patients than in controls included TRBV5-6, TRBV5-1 and TRBV20-1.

Libraries were made from TCR beta cDNA, and they carried unique molecular identifiers. Each CDR3 protein is one row after TCRdb ran MiXCR on the PCR reads. This table has roughly 800,000 distinct CDR3 sequences, more than 45% appearing once. Their antigen targets remain unknown. Sequenced: blood. Every receptor here comes from a girl aged 5 to 17 with multiple sclerosis.

This clonotype has only a few counts. This chain connects TRBV9 to TRBJ1-2, with D unclear. V was pared by 2 bases and J by 0 bases, with 2 bases between. Germline CDR1 reads SGDLS; CDR2 reads YYNGEE. The CDR3 loop spans 12 amino acids. The CDR3 coding sequence is TGTGCCAGCAGCGTCACTAACTATGGCTACACCTTC. Its protein is CASSVTNYGYTF.

This clonotype has just a few counts. The chain joins TRBV20-1 to TRBJ2-5; D is perhaps TRBD1 (6 bases). V dropped 0 bases and J dropped 7 bases, with 9 bases sitting between them. There are 12 residues in the CDR3. Germline V lookup: CDR1 DFQATT, CDR2 SNEGSKA (reference sequence). The CDR3 DNA follows: TGCAGTGCTAGAGATCTAGGGGGGACCCAGTACTTC. It translates to CSARDLGGTQYF.

This clonotype was detected a few times. This chain connects TRBV20-1 to TRBJ1-2, with a tentative D call TRBD1 (6 bases). V was trimmed by 5 bases and J by 4 bases, leaving 23 bases between them. This CDR3 comprises 16 residues. Germline V gene data show CDR1 as DFQATT and CDR2 as SNEGSKA (reference sequence). In DNA, the CDR3 is TGCAGTGCTGGGGAGCGGCTTCACACAGGGCTCTATGGCTACACCTTC. The encoded protein is CSAGERLHTGLYGYTF.

This clonotype has only a few counts. The chain has TRBV4-3 and TRBJ1-2, with 8 bases that match TRBD1. V lost 0 bases to trimming and J lost 2 bases; unmatched junction nucleotides: 8. Germline V gene sequence: CDR1 LGHNA, CDR2 YSLEER. This CDR3 comprises 17 residues. The CDR3 spells CASSQESDRGGNYGYTF. CDR3 bases: TGCGCCAGCAGCCAAGAGAGCGACAGGGGTGGCAACTATGGCTACACCTTC.

The V call is TRBV27, the J call TRBJ2-5; TRBD2 matches at 8 bases. The junction had 7 bases not matched to a gene; V was cut back by 5 bases and J by 2 bases. This CDR3 is built from 15 residues. Germline V gene lookup returns CDR1 MNHEY and CDR2 SMNVEV (reference sequence). CDR3 in amino acids: CASSPRPSGQETQYF. The CDR3 coding sequence is TGTGCCAGCAGTCCACGGCCTAGCGGGCAAGAGACCCAGTACTTC.

The chain couples TRBV4-2 to TRBJ2-7; 16 bases align to TRBD2. V was pared by 4 bases and J by 5 bases, with 11 bases of the junction left unmatched. This CDR3 contains 18 residues. Germline CDR1 reads LGHNA; CDR2 reads YNFKEQ. DNA for the CDR3: TGTGCCAGCAGCCGACTAACGGGACTAGCGGGAGGGGTGAACGAGCAGTACTTC. Translating gives CASSRLTGLAGGVNEQYF.

This clonotype was counted between two and nine times. The chain joins TRBV9 to TRBJ2-7; TRBD2 agrees at 9 bases. The CDR3 has 16 residues. Germline V gene sequence: CDR1 SGDLS, CDR2 YYNGEE. The V gene end was trimmed by 3 bases and the J gene end by 3 bases; junction bases not matched to a gene: 10. The CDR3 region is CASSDSRGTSIYEQYF. DNA of the CDR3: TGTGCCAGCAGCGACAGTAGGGGGACTAGCATCTACGAGCAGTACTTC.

V gene TRBV9 combines with J gene TRBJ2-1; 7 nucleotides match TRBD2. Germline trimming cut 3 bases from V and 6 bases from J; bases unmatched to any gene: 12. The CDR3 has 16 amino acids. Germline V gives CDR1 SGDLS, CDR2 YYNGEE. CDR3 residues: CASSDDIGEGLNEQFF. The CDR3 DNA reads TGTGCCAGCAGCGATGATATCGGGGAGGGCCTCAATGAGCAGTTCTTC.

To note about this clonotype: The junction does not match germline at one end; this may be a read error. J is TRBJ2-3 and V is TRBV12-3 or TRBV12-4, with TRBD2 as a possible D gene (6 bases). This CDR3 spans 15 amino acids. CDR3 bases: TGTGCCAGCAGTCCCGGGGCTAGCGTTACAGGTACGCAGTATTTT. Translating gives CASSPGASVTGTQYF.

V usage is TRBV7-6 and J usage is TRBJ2-2; D gene uncertain. The V gene lost 6 bases and the J gene lost 7 bases, with 9 bases spanning the gap. Germline V gene sequence: CDR1 SGHVS, CDR2 FNYEAQ. There are 12 residues in the CDR3. The CDR3 DNA follows: TGTGCCAGCAGACCCCCCAGCGGGGAGCTGTTTTTT. Its translation: CASRPPSGELFF.

The chain combines TRBV13 with TRBJ2-7; D might be TRBD1 (6 bases). The CDR3 has 14 residues. Per the germline V gene, CDR1 is PRHDT and CDR2 is FYEKMQ (reference sequence). V was cut by 3 bases and J by 4 bases, with 13 bases left in between. The CDR3 loop reads CASSFRTALYEQYF. DNA for the CDR3: TGTGCCAGCAGCTTCCGGACAGCCCTATACGAGCAGTACTTC.

This clonotype has only a few counts. The chain employs TRBV12-3 or TRBV12-4 and TRBJ2-3; D not resolved. V was shortened by 3 bases and J by 6 bases, with 4 bases between the two germline ends. The CDR3 sequence is 11 residues long. Written as DNA, the CDR3 is TGTGCCAGCAGTTTCCCGGATACGCAGTATTTT. This gives the protein CASSFPDTQYF.

The chain uses TRBV29-1 and TRBJ1-1; 7 nucleotides agree with TRBD1. The V gene end was trimmed by 6 bases and the J gene end by 0 bases; junction bases not matched to a gene: 1. Germline loops: CDR1 SQVTM, CDR2 ANQGSEA. The CDR3 runs 12 residues. The CDR3 DNA reads as TGCAGCGTAGACAGGGTGAACACTGAAGCTTTCTTT. Its translation: CSVDRVNTEAFF.

In DNA, the CDR3 is TGTGCCAGCAGCCCCCGGACTAGCGGGAAGAGTGATACGCAGTATTTT. Encoded protein: CASSPRTSGKSDTQYF. The chain is built from TRBV4-2 and TRBJ2-3, with 12 nucleotides matching TRBD2. The CDR3 has 16 amino acids. V was clipped by 4 bases and J by 6 bases; unmatched bases: 8. The germline V gene has CDR1 LGHNA and CDR2 YNFKEQ.

V gene TRBV5-6 combines with J gene TRBJ2-4; D is unresolved. The length of the CDR3 is 13 residues. V was pared by 7 bases and J by 13 bases, with 21 bases between. Germline CDR1 and CDR2: SGHDT and YYEEEE. The chain's CDR3 is CASGRGIASEQYF. The CDR3, as DNA: TGTGCCAGCGGCCGCGGAATCGCGAGTGAGCAGTACTTC.

The gene calls are TRBV11-3 and TRBJ2-3, with TRBD2 matching 9 bases. The J segment lost 4 bases and the V segment lost 7 bases, leaving 6 bases of the junction unmatched. Germline CDR1 reads SGHNT; CDR2 reads YENEEA. The CDR3 extends over 14 amino acids. Here the CDR3 DNA reads TGTGCCAGCAACCTTGGACTAGCGCCAGATACGCAGTATTTT. Residues: CASNLGLAPDTQYF.

CDR3 protein: CSARDRNREAAGYGYTF. As DNA, the CDR3 is TGCAGTGCTAGAGATCGGAACAGGGAAGCTGCTGGCTATGGCTACACCTTC. The chain joins TRBV20-1 to TRBJ1-2; perhaps TRBD1 as D (6 bases). V was trimmed by 0 bases and J by 4 bases, leaving 21 bases between them. Germline V gives CDR1 DFQATT, CDR2 SNEGSKA (reference sequence). The CDR3 runs 17 residues.

The V call is TRBV25-1, the J call TRBJ2-7; 7 bases align to TRBD2. Germline lookup yields CDR1 MGHDK and CDR2 SYGVNS. CDR3 length: 12 amino acids. The V and J ends lost 11 bases and 3 bases, in that order; junction bases with no gene match: 7. This chain's CDR3 is CAASGGYYEQYF. The DNA for the CDR3 is TGTGCCGCCTCGGGAGGTTACTACGAGCAGTACTTC.

In this sample, this clonotype turned up a few times. The chain employs TRBV7-9 and TRBJ2-7; D is uncertain. The CDR3 length is 14 residues. V was cut by 5 bases and J by 5 bases, with 16 bases left in between. Per germline, CDR1 SEHNR and CDR2 FQNEAQ (reference sequence). The CDR3: CASSQVSSRDEQYF. The CDR3 DNA reads as TGTGCCAGCAGCCAGGTGTCGTCACGCGACGAGCAGTACTTC.

J is TRBJ2-4 and V is TRBV20-1; 9 bases fit TRBD2. CDR1 is DFQATT, CDR2 SNEGSKA, per germline (reference sequence). Trimming took 4 bases from V and 13 from J; bases not matched to a gene: 26. The CDR3 loop spans 18 amino acids. The CDR3 region is CSATPKLAGPSLNNEQYF. For the CDR3, the DNA is TGCAGTGCTACCCCGAAACTAGCGGGTCCCTCCCTTAACAATGAGCAGTACTTC.

This clonotype was found a few times. This chain joins TRBV20-1 and TRBJ2-1, with D possibly being TRBD2 (5 bases). Per the germline V gene, CDR1 is DFQATT and CDR2 is SNEGSKA (reference sequence). V lost 4 bases and J 5 bases, leaving 21 bases between the germline ends. The CDR3 runs 16 residues. CDR3 in DNA: TGCAGTGCTACCCAACCCGCGGTGACTACTAACAATGAGCAGTTCTTC. Residues: CSATQPAVTTNNEQFF.

In its sample, this clonotype was seen a few times. This rearrangement joins TRBV7-2 to TRBJ1-2; tentatively, D is TRBD1 (6 bases). The germline gives CDR1 SGHTA, CDR2 FQGNSA. CDR3 length equals 15 residues. With 5 bases removed from V and 0 bases from J, the gap between germline ends came to 13 bases. The CDR3 DNA reads TGTGCCAGCAGCCCTAGGACAGTTCCTAACTATGGCTACACCTTC. Translating gives CASSPRTVPNYGYTF.